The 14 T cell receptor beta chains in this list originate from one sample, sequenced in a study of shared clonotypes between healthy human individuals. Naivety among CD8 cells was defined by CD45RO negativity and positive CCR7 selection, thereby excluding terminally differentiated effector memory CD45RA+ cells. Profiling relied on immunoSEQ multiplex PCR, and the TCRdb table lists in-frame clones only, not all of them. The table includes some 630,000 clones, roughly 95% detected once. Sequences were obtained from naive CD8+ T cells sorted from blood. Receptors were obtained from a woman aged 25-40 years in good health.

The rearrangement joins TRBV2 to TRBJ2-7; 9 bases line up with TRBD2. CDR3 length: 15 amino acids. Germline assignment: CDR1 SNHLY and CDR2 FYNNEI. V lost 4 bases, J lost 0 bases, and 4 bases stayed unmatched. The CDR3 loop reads CASSVLAGRSYEQYF. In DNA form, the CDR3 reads TGTGCCAGCAGTGTACTAGCGGGCCGCTCCTACGAGCAGTACTTC.

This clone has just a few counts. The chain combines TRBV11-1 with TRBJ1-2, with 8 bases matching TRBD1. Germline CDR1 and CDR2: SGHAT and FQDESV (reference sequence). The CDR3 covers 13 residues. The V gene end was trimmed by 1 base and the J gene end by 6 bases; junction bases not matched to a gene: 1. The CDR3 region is CASSLVTGDGYTF. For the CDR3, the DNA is TGTGCCAGCAGCTTAGTGACAGGGGATGGCTACACCTTC.

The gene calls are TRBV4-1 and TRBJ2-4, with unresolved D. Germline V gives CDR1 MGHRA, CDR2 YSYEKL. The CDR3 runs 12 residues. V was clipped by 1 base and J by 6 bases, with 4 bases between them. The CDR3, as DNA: TGCGCCAGCAGCCAAGCCGGAAACATTCAGTACTTC. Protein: CASSQAGNIQYF.

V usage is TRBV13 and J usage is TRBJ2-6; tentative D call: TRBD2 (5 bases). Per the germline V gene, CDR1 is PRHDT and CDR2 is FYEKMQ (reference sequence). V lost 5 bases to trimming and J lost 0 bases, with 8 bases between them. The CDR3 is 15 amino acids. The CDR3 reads CASSPEGSGANVLTF. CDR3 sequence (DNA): TGTGCCAGCAGCCCCGAGGGCTCTGGGGCCAACGTCCTGACTTTC.

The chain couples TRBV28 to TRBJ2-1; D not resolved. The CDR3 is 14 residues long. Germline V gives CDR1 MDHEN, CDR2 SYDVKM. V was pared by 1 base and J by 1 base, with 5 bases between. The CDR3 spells CASSLLLSYNEQFF. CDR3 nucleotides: TGTGCCAGCAGTTTATTACTATCCTACAATGAGCAGTTCTTC.

The CDR3 DNA reads TGTGCCAGCAGGGGGGACGGCTACGAGCAGTACTTC. Translated, it gives CASRGDGYEQYF. The rearrangement links TRBV28 to TRBJ2-7; D is tentatively TRBD1 or TRBD2 (5 bases each). This CDR3 comprises 12 residues. The germline gives CDR1 MDHEN, CDR2 SYDVKM. The V end was cut by 6 bases, the J end by 3 bases, with 9 bases between.

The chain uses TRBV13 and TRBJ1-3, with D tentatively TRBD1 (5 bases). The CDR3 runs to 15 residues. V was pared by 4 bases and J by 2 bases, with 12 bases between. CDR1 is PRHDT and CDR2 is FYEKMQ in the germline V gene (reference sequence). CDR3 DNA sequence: TGTGCCAGCAGCTCCCAGGGTTGGGCTGGAAACACCATATATTTT. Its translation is CASSSQGWAGNTIYF. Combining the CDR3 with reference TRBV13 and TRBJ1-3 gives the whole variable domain AAGVIQSPRHLIKEKRETATLKCYPIPRHDTVYWYQQGPGQDPQFLISFYEKMQSDKGSIPDRFSAQQFSDYHSELNMSSLELGDSALYFCASSSQGWAGNTIYFGEGSWLTVV.

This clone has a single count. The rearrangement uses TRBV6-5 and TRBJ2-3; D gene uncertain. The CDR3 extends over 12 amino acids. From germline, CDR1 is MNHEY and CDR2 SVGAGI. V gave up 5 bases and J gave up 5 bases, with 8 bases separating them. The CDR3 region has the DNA TGTGCCAGCAGTCCCCAGCTAGATACGCAGTATTTT. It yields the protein CASSPQLDTQYF.

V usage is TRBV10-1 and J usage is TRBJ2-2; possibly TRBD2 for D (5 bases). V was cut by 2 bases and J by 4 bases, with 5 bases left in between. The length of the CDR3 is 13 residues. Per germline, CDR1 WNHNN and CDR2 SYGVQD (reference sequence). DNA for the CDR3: TGCGCCAGCAGTGAGGGGAGCACCGGGGAGCTGTTTTTT. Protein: CASSEGSTGELFF.

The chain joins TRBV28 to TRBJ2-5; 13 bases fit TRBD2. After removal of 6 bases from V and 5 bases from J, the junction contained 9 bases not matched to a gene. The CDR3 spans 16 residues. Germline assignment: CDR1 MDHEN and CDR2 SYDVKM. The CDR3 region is CASSQGLAGFGETQYF. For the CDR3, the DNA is TGTGCCAGCAGCCAGGGACTAGCGGGATTTGGGGAGACCCAGTACTTC. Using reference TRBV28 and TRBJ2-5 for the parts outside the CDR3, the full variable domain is DVKVTQSSRYLVKRTGEKVFLECVQDMDHENMFWYRQDPGLGLRLIYFSYDVKMKEKGDIPEGYSVSREKKERFSLILESASTNQTSMYLCASSQGLAGFGETQYFGPGTRLLVL.

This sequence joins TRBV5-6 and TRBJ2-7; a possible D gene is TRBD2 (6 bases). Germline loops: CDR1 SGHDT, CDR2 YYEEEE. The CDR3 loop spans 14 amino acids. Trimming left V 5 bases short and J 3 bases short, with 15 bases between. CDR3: CASRSSGAGYEQYF. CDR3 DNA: TGTGCCAGCAGAAGTAGCGGAGCAGGCTACGAGCAGTACTTC.

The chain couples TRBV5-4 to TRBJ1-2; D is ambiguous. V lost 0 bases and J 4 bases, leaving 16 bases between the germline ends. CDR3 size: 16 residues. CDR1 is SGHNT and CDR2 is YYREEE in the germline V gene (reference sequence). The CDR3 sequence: CASSLGGAFGSYGYTF. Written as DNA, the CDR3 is TGTGCCAGCAGCTTGGGGGGAGCTTTTGGTAGCTATGGCTACACCTTC.

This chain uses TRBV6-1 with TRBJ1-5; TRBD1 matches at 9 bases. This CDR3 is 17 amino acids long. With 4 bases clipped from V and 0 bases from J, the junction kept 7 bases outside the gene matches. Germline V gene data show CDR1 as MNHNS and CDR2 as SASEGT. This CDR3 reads CASSGTGQGYSNQPQHF. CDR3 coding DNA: TGTGCCAGCAGTGGAACCGGACAGGGGTATAGCAATCAGCCCCAGCATTTT.

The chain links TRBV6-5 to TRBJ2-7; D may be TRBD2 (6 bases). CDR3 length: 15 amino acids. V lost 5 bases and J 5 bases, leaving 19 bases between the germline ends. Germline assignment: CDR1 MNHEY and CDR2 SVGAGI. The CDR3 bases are TGTGCCAGCAGTATCTCCTCGGAGGGCGGCAACGAGCAGTACTTC. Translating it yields CASSISSEGGNEQYF.